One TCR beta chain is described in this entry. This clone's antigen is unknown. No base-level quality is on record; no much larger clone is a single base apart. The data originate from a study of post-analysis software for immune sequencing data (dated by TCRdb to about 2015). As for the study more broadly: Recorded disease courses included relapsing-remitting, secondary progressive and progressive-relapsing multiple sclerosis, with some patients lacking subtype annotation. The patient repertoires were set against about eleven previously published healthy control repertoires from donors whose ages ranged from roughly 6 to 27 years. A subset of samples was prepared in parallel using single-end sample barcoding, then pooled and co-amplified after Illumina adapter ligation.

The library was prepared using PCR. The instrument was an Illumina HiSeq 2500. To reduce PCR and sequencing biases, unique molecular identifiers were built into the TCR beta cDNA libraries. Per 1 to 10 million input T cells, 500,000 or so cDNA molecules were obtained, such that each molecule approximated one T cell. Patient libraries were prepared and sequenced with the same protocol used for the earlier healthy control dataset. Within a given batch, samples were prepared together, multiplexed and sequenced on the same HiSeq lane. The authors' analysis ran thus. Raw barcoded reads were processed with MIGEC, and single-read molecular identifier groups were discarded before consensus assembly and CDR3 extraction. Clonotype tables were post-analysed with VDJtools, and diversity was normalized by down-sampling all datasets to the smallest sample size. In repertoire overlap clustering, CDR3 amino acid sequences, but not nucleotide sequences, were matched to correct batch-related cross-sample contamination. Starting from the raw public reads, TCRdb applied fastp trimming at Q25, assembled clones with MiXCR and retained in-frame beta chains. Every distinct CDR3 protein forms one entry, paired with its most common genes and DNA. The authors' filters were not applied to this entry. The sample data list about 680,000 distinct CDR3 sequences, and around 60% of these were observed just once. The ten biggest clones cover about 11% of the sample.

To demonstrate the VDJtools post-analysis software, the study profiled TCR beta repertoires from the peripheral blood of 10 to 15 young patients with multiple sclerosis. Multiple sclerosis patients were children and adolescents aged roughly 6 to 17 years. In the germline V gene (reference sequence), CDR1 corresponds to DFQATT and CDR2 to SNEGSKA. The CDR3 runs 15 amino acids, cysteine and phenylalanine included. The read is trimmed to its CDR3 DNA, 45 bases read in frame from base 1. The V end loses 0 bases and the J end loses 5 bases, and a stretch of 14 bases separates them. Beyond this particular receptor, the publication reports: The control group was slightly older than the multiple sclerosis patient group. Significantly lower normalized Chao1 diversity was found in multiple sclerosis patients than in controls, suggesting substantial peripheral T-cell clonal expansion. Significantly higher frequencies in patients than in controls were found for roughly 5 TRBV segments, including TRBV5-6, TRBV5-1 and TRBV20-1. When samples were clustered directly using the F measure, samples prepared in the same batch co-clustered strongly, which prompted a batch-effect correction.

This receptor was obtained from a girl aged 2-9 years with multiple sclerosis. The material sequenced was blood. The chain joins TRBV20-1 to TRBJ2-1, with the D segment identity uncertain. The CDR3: CSARDLGGVDNEQFF. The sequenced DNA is TGCAGTGCTAGAGATCTCGGCGGAGTGGACAATGAGCAGTTCTTC.